One and the same sample provided the 7 T cell receptor beta chains below, sequenced in a study of T cells in Graves' hyperthyroidism and ophthalmopathy. Amplification of TCR beta CDR3 regions used RNA as the template. The HTBI set primed first-round TCR CDR3 RT-PCR. TCRdb re-derived calls from the multiplex PCR reads in MiXCR, one entry per CDR3 protein. This repertoire shows about 300,000 distinct CDR3 sequences, less than 15% found once; its top ten account for roughly 7.5%. Source material: blood. These TCRs come from a woman in her twenties or thirties with Graves' hyperthyroidism that later progressed to Graves' ophthalmopathy.

Many counts were recorded for this clonotype. V is TRBV6-1 and J is TRBJ1-4; D is undetermined. The germline V gene encodes CDR1 MNHNS and CDR2 SASEGT. The CDR3 is 15 residues long. The germline V and J ends were trimmed by 2 bases and 5 bases, with 12 bases remaining between them. The CDR3 region is CASSELWGGNEKLFF. The CDR3 DNA reads TGTGCCAGCAGTGAATTATGGGGTGGAAATGAAAAACTGTTTTTT.

Ten or more counts support this clonotype. CDR3 residues: CASSPGLAGTDTQYF. CDR3 in DNA: TGTGCCAGCAGCCCCGGACTAGCGGGCACAGATACGCAGTATTTT. The rearrangement links TRBV3-1 to TRBJ2-3, with 10 bases that match TRBD2. Germline-derived CDR1 and CDR2 are LGHDT and YNNKEL (reference sequence). V lost 4 bases, J lost 1 base, and 2 bases stayed unmatched. The CDR3 sequence is 15 residues long.

In this sample, this clonotype turned up many times. The chain links TRBV27 to TRBJ2-1; TRBD1 matches at 7 bases. Germline trimming cut 6 bases from V and 2 bases from J; bases unmatched to any gene: 7. Germline CDR1 MNHEY, CDR2 SMNVEV (reference sequence). The CDR3 spans 15 residues. The CDR3 loop is CASREQGFPYNEQFF. For the CDR3, the DNA is TGTGCCAGCAGGGAACAGGGGTTCCCCTACAATGAGCAGTTCTTC.

There are many counts of this clonotype. This chain joins TRBV7-6 and TRBJ2-5, with 7 nucleotides matching TRBD2. Germline V gene lookup returns CDR1 SGHVS and CDR2 FNYEAQ. V shed 2 bases, J shed 1 base, and the junction held 4 bases outside the gene matches. This CDR3 contains 15 residues. The chain's CDR3 is CASSLYGRTQETQYF. The CDR3 DNA follows: TGTGCCAGCAGCTTATACGGGAGGACCCAAGAGACCCAGTACTTC.

Points on this clonotype: One base away lies a much larger clone, so this may be a sequencing read error. V and J are TRBV30 and TRBJ2-3; tentatively, D is TRBD2 (7 bases). Germline loops: CDR1 GTSNPN, CDR2 SVGIG (reference sequence). V lost 0 bases and J lost 5, with 12 bases in between. The CDR3 has 14 amino acids. The CDR3 loop is CAWSVLGGEDTQYF. CDR3 DNA sequence: TGTGCCTGGAGTGTACTAGGGGGGGAAGATACGCAGTATTTT.

This clonotype was detected ten times or more. The V and J genes are TRBV6-1 and TRBJ2-1; 9 bases agree with TRBD2. CDR3 length equals 13 residues. Germline V gene lookup returns CDR1 MNHNS and CDR2 SASEGT. Trimming took 7 bases from V and 9 from J; bases not matched to a gene: 7. For the CDR3, the DNA is TGTGCCAGCAATTTAGCGGGAGTTCCTGAGCAGTTCTTC. Residues: CASNLAGVPEQFF.

This clonotype was recorded at least ten times. This chain uses TRBV28 with TRBJ1-1, with a tentative D call TRBD1 (6 bases). The CDR3 covers 18 residues. The germline V gene encodes CDR1 MDHEN and CDR2 SYDVKM. The ends were cut back, 6 bases at V and 4 bases at J, with 27 bases in the middle. In DNA, the CDR3 is TGTGCCAGCAGCCCCCATTTGGGGACAAATCTTGACGGCACTGAAGCTTTCTTT. Encoded protein: CASSPHLGTNLDGTEAFF.